This T cell receptor (beta chain) was sequenced for a study of T cell repertoires in aging, cancer and after chemotherapy. V shed 3 bases and J shed 3 bases, with 12 bases lying between them. Germline CDR1 GTSNPN, CDR2 SVGIG (reference sequence). The CDR3 extends over 13 amino acids. Rearranged V-D-J TRB sequences were amplified with a mixed TRB-A/B primer pool. TCRdb analysed the multiplex PCR reads with MiXCR anew, one entry per CDR3 protein. The data contain 1,500 to 2,000 distinct CDR3 sequences, around 35% of them singletons. TCR beta rearrangements were amplified from peripheral blood genomic DNA. Relative to its sample, this clonotype is large.

The V gene is TRBV30, the J gene TRBJ2-7, with D perhaps TRBD1 (5 bases). This receptor was identified in a human donor with a solid tumor. The donor label of this sample is uncertain. The sequenced sample consisted of blood. The CDR3 nucleotides read TGTGCCTGGAGCAGGGTGCCCATCTACGAGCAGTACTTC. It codes for CAWSRVPIYEQYF.